This T cell receptor (beta chain) comes out of a study of cytomegalovirus exposure and HLA in healthy donors. Study-level findings and limits: Generally TCR sequences proved uncommon, though certain public TCRs appeared in numerous donors. Several of the most significant clusters appeared linked to common viral pathogens, based on a later analysis. Judged likely to be a sequencing artifact was a cluster of highly shared sequence variants. In vitro confirmation showed three CMV-associated chains to be CMV antigen specific.

The V segment lost 10 bases and the J segment 2 bases; nucleotides outside the gene matches: 4. This CDR3 is built from 12 residues. Germline lookup yields CDR1 ENHRY and CDR2 SYGVKD. Turning to this clone: Its antigen is still unknown.

Vbeta (60) and Jbeta (13) primers were used in the PCR. The data were produced by immunoSEQ multiplex PCR, yet TCRdb's version contains in-frame clones alone and is incomplete. The sample has some 120,000 clones, 65% to 80% seen once. The sample consisted of PBMCs. The receptor comes from a female donor in good health and CMV-seronegative. The chain uses TRBV10-3 and TRBJ2-7; 8 bases fit TRBD1. Here the CDR3 DNA reads TGTGCCACCGGGACAGGCACCTACGAGCAGTACTTC. It codes for CATGTGTYEQYF.